This T cell receptor beta chain was identified in a study of blood T cells in healthy people across ages. A sample-barcoded 5' primer and a J-beta primer mix were used in a second PCR of about 7 to 11 cycles. Each CDR3 protein gets one entry after TCRdb re-called the 5' RACE reads with MiXCR. The table includes roughly 1.7 million distinct CDR3 sequences, 30% to 35% detected once. The germline CDR1 and CDR2 sequences are DFQATT and SNEGSKA (reference sequence). This CDR3 region has 14 residues. V was pared by 3 bases and J by 6 bases, with 6 bases of the junction left unmatched. This clonotype showed up just a few times.

The gene calls are TRBV20-1 and TRBJ2-1; 9 bases map to TRBD2. The specimen sequenced was blood. The receptor comes from a woman in her thirties in good health. This chain's CDR3 is CSARGGRATNEQFF. The DNA of the CDR3 is TGCAGTGCTAGGGGCGGGAGGGCCACCAATGAGCAGTTCTTC.